These T cell receptor beta chains were read from a single sample in a study of T cell changes during pregnancy in multiple sclerosis. Sequencing was performed with immunoSEQ multiplex PCR; in TCRdb, only in-frame clones are kept and a portion is missing. The sample yields roughly 80,000 clones, 93% seen once. Sequenced here: peripheral blood, sampled in the second trimester of pregnancy. All receptors derive from a female donor with multiple sclerosis, enrolled in a pregnancy study. Both conserved end residues are part of each CDR3. The D gene is left open where the match is weak. Clone size appears in some rows only: once, few, many, or a class for an expanded clone.

d_call clone_size j_call v_call cdr3_aa cdr3_nt
. . TRBJ1-2 TRBV5-6 CASSSEGWGGLLFNYGYTF TGTGCCAGCAGCTCCGAAGGTTGGGGGGGCCTCCTTTTTAACTATGGCTACACCTTC
. once TRBJ2-7 TRBV27 CASFKRGEQYF TGTGCCAGCTTTAAACGGGGCGAGCAGTACTTC
. . TRBJ1-3 TRBV13 CASSFPSGDSGNTIYF TGTGCCAGCAGCTTTCCCAGCGGGGACTCTGGAAACACCATATATTTT
TRBD1 . TRBJ1-5 TRBV6-5 CASSYGTGGNQPQHF TGTGCCAGCAGTTACGGTACAGGGGGAAATCAGCCCCAGCATTTT
. . TRBJ2-7 TRBV2 CASRHGRGENEQYF TGTGCCAGCCGCCATGGCAGGGGCGAGAACGAGCAGTACTTC
. . TRBJ1-1 TRBV9 CASSVEMNTEAFF TGTGCCAGCAGCGTGGAGATGAACACTGAAGCTTTCTTT
TRBD1 . TRBJ2-6 TRBV10-3 CAIPGQASSGANVLTF TGTGCCATACCGGGACAGGCCTCCTCTGGGGCCAACGTCCTGACTTTC
. . TRBJ1-4 TRBV28 CASTRTGGEREKLFF TGTGCCAGCACCCGAACGGGGGGGGAACGAGAAAAACTGTTTTTT
TRBD1 . TRBJ1-5 TRBV27 CASKPGQGPNQPQHF TGTGCCAGCAAACCGGGACAGGGTCCGAATCAGCCCCAGCATTTT
. . TRBJ1-1 TRBV5-3 CARTNWGPRGTEAFF TGTGCCAGAACCAATTGGGGCCCCCGGGGGACTGAAGCTTTCTTT
TRBD1 . TRBJ2-2 TRBV9 CASSAGRDRINTGELFF TGTGCCAGCAGCGCTGGTCGGGACAGGATAAACACCGGGGAGCTGTTTTTT
. . TRBJ2-5 TRBV5-4 CASNSLAEETQYF TGTGCCAGCAACTCTTTAGCGGAAGAGACCCAGTACTTC
TRBD1 once TRBJ2-5 TRBV9 CASSETGTGLETQYF TGTGCCAGCAGCGAGACCGGGACAGGGTTAGAGACCCAGTACTTC
. . TRBJ2-1 TRBV6-5 CASRDPGPEGQFF TGTGCCAGCAGGGATCCGGGCCCCGAGGGGCAGTTCTTC
TRBD2 once TRBJ2-2 TRBV2 CASMSIEGRDTGELFF TGTGCCAGCATGTCCATAGAGGGGAGGGACACCGGGGAGCTGTTTTTT
. . TRBJ2-1 TRBV9 CASSPGYRDYNEQFF TGTGCCAGCAGCCCAGGATACCGGGACTACAATGAGCAGTTCTTC